These 11 T cell receptor beta chains were sequenced from one sample in a study of cytomegalovirus exposure and HLA in healthy donors. PCR amplification relied on 60 Vbeta primers (plus 13 Jbeta primers). Assay: immunoSEQ multiplex PCR; the TCRdb copy retains only in-frame clones and omits some. The repertoire holds approximately 80,000 clones, with 72% as singletons. The source material was PBMCs. These receptor sequences come from a woman in her 40s in good health and CMV-seropositive.

The rearrangement uses TRBV6-6 and TRBJ2-7; 8 positions agree with TRBD1. The CDR3 extends over 13 amino acids. Trimming removed 2 bases from V and 11 bases from J; junction bases left unmatched: 8. Germline V gives CDR1 MNHNY, CDR2 SVGAGI (reference sequence). CDR3 in DNA: TGTGCCAGCAGTTACAAAACAGGGGGTTCTAAGTACTTC. Protein product: CASSYKTGGSKYF.

The V gene is TRBV13, the J gene TRBJ2-7, with D possibly TRBD1 on 6 matching bases. Looked up from germline, CDR1 is PRHDT and CDR2 is FYEKMQ (reference sequence). Trimming took off 5 bases at V and 2 bases at J, with 10 bases between the two ends. The CDR3 has 13 residues. The CDR3 is CASSLTGTYEQYF. CDR3 DNA sequence: TGTGCCAGCAGCCTAACAGGGACCTACGAGCAGTACTTC.

This clone turned up a few times. This CDR3 is CASSVRTSGWQETQYF. CDR3 coding DNA: TGTGCCAGCAGTGTGCGGACTAGCGGGTGGCAAGAGACCCAGTACTTC. V and J are TRBV6-1 and TRBJ2-5; 11 bases line up with TRBD2. Germline assignment: CDR1 MNHNS and CDR2 SASEGT. V shed 4 bases and J 2 bases; nucleotides not matched to a gene: 6. CDR3 length: 16 residues.

In DNA, the CDR3 is TGTGCCAGCAGCCAACGGGACAGCTGGGACAATGAGCAGTTCTTC. Its protein product is CASSQRDSWDNEQFF. The chain links TRBV14 to TRBJ2-1; TRBD1 matches at 7 bases. The CDR3 is 15 residues long. Germline lookup yields CDR1 SGHDN and CDR2 FVKESK. J gave up 5 bases and V 2 bases, and 6 bases lay outside the gene matches.

V and J are TRBV6-6 and TRBJ2-2; possibly TRBD2 for D (5 bases). CDR3 length: 16 residues. The V gene lost 2 bases and the J gene lost 7 bases, with 17 bases spanning the gap. CDR1 and CDR2 (germline): MNHNY, SVGAGI (reference sequence). This chain's CDR3 is CASSYPRHTRGGELFF. CDR3 nucleotide sequence: TGTGCCAGCAGTTACCCGCGACATACTAGAGGCGGGGAGCTGTTTTTT.

This clone was observed a single time. The chain has TRBV19 and TRBJ2-2; 7 nucleotides agree with TRBD2. Germline CDR1 is LNHDA and CDR2 is SQIVND (reference sequence). The CDR3 runs to 17 residues. Trimming at V came to 4 bases and at J to 7 bases, leaving 15 bases not matched to a gene. The CDR3 DNA reads as TGTGCCAGTAGTAGCCCTCTTGGGCGGGAGAGAGGCGGGGAGCTGTTTTTT. Translating it yields CASSSPLGRERGGELFF.

The rearrangement uses TRBV5-5 and TRBJ1-1; 8 nucleotides agree with TRBD1. V was clipped by 4 bases and J by 5 bases; unmatched bases: 4. The CDR3 sequence is 13 residues long. CDR1 and CDR2 from the germline V gene are SGHKS and YYEKEE (reference sequence). The CDR3 loop reads CASSRTGRTEAFF. DNA of the CDR3: TGTGCCAGCAGCAGGACAGGGAGAACTGAAGCTTTCTTT.

This clone appeared once. The genes are TRBV19 and TRBJ2-3, with 9 bases identical to TRBD2. The CDR3 contains 16 residues. Germline-derived CDR1 and CDR2 are LNHDA and SQIVND (reference sequence). V lost 7 bases, J lost 6 bases, and 14 bases stayed unmatched. The CDR3 region is CASTLRGGRAEDTQYF. For the CDR3, the DNA is TGTGCCAGTACCCTCCGGGGCGGGAGGGCCGAGGATACGCAGTATTTT. The complete variable domain, with remaining parts taken from reference TRBV19 and TRBJ2-3, reads DGGITQSPKYLFRKEGQNVTLSCEQNLNHDAMYWYRQDPGQGLRLIYYSQIVNDFQKGDIAEGYSVSREKKESFPLTVTSAQKNPTAFYLCASTLRGGRAEDTQYFGPGTRLTVL.

The V gene is TRBV28, the J gene TRBJ2-7, with D perhaps matching TRBD1 (6 bases). V was trimmed by 3 bases and J by 4 bases, leaving 19 bases between them. This CDR3 is built from 16 residues. Germline CDR1 and CDR2: MDHEN and SYDVKM. The chain's CDR3 is CASSFTGQHNIYEQYF. The CDR3 coding sequence is TGTGCCAGCAGTTTTACCGGACAGCACAATATTTACGAGCAGTACTTC.

The rearrangement links TRBV7-2 to TRBJ2-1, with 7 bases lining up with TRBD2. The CDR3 has 14 residues. The germline CDR1 and CDR2 sequences are SGHTA and FQGNSA. The V gene end was trimmed by 5 bases and the J gene end by 10 bases; junction bases not matched to a gene: 11. CDR3 sequence: CASSPWTSSWEQFF. Here the CDR3 DNA reads TGTGCCAGCAGCCCCTGGACTAGTTCATGGGAGCAGTTCTTC.

The V call is TRBV10-3, the J call TRBJ2-3, with D unresolved. Deletions cut 3 bases from V and 3 bases from J, with 7 bases between. Germline lookup yields CDR1 ENHRY and CDR2 SYGVKD. This CDR3 comprises 13 residues. The CDR3 nucleotides read TGTGCCATCAGTGACCTGGAGACAGATACGCAGTATTTT. Amino acids: CAISDLETDTQYF.